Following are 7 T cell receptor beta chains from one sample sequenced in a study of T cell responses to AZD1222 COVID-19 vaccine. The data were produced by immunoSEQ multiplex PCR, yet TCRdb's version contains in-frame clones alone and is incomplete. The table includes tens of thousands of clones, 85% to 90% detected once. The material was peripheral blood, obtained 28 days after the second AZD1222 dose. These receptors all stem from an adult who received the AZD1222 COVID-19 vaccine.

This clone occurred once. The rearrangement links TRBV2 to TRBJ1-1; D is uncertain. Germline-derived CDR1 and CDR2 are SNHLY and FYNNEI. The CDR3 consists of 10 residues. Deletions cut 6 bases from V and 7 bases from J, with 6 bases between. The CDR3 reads CASSLFEAFF. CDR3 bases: TGTGCCAGCAGCCTGTTTGAAGCTTTCTTT.

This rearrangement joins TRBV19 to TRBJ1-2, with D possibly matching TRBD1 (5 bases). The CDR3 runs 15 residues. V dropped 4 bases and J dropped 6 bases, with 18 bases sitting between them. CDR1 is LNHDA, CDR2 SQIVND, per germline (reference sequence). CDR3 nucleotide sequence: TGTGCCAGTAGTACGGGACGGACCGCCGGGCATGGCTACACCTTC. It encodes CASSTGRTAGHGYTF.

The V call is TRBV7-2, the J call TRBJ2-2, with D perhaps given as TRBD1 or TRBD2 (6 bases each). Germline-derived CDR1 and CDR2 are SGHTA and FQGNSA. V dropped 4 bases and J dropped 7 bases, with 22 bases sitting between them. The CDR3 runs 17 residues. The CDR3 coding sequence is TGTGCCAGCAGCTCGGCGGGACAAATAATCCAGGGCGGGGAGCTGTTTTTT. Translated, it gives CASSSAGQIIQGGELFF.

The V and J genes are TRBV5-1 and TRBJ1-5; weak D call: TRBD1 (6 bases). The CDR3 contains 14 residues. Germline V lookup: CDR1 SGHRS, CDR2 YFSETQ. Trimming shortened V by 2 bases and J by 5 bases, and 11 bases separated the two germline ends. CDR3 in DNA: TGCGCCAGCAGCTTAGGGGGACTTGATCAGCCCCAGCATTTT. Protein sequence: CASSLGGLDQPQHF.

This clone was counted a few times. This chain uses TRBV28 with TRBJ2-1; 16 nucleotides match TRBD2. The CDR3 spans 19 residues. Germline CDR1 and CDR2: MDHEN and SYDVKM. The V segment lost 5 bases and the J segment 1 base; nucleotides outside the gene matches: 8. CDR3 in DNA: TGTGCCAGCAGTAGCCCGGGACTAGCGGGGGGGCGGTCCTACAATGAGCAGTTCTTC. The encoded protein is CASSSPGLAGGRSYNEQFF.

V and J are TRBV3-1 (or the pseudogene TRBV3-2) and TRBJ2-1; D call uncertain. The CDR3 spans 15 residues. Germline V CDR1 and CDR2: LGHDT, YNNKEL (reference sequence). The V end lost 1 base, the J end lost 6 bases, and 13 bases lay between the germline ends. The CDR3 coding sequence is TGTGCCAGCAGCCAAGTCGCCGGGTGGGGCAATGAGCAGTTCTTC. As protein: CASSQVAGWGNEQFF.

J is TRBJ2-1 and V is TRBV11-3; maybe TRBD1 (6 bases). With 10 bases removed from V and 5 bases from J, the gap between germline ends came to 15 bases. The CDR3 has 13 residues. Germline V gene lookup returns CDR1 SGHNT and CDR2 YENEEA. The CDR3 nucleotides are TGTGCCATCCCGTTGCCAGGGGACAATGAGCAGTTCTTC. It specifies CAIPLPGDNEQFF.